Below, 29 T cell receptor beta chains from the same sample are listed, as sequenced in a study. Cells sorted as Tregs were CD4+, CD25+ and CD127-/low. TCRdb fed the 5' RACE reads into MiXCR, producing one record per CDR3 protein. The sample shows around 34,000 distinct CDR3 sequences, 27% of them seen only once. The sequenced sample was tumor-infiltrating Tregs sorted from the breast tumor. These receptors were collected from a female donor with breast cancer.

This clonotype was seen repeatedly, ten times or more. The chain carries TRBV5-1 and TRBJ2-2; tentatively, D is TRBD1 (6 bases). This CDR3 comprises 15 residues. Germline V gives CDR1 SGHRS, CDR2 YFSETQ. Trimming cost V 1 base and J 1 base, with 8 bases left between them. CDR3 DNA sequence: TGCGCCAGCAGCTTGTTGGACAGGAACACCGGGGAGCTGTTTTTT. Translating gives CASSLLDRNTGELFF.

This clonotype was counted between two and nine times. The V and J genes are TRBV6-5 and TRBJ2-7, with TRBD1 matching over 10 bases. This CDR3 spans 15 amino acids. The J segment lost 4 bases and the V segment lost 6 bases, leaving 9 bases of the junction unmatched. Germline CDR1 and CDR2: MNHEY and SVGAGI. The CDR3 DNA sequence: TGTGCCAGCAGCGCCATCGACAGGGGGCTGTACGAGCAGTACTTC. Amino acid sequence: CASSAIDRGLYEQYF.

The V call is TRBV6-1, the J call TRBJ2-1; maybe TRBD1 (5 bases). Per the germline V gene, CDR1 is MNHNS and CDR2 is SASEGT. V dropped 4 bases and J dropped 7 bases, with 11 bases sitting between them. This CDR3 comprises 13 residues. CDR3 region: CASSVQGTNEQFF. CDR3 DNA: TGTGCCAGCAGTGTCCAGGGTACGAATGAGCAGTTCTTC.

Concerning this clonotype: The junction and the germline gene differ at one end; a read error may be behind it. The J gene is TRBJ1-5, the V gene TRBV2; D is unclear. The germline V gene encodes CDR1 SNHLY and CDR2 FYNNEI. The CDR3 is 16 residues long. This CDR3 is CASSEDRTGSNQSQHF. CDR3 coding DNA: TGTGCCAGCAGTGAAGACCGGACCGGTAGTAATCAGTCCCAGCATTTT.

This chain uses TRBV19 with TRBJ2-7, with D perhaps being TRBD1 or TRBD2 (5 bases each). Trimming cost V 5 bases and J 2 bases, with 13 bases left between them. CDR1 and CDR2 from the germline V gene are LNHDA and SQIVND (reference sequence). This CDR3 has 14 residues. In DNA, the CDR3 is TGTGCCAGTAGTTACCGGGACGAGGCCTACGAGCAGTACTTC. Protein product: CASSYRDEAYEQYF. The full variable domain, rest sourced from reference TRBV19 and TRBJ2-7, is DGGITQSPKYLFRKEGQNVTLSCEQNLNHDAMYWYRQDPGQGLRLIYYSQIVNDFQKGDIAEGYSVSREKKESFPLTVTSAQKNPTAFYLCASSYRDEAYEQYFGPGTRLTVT.

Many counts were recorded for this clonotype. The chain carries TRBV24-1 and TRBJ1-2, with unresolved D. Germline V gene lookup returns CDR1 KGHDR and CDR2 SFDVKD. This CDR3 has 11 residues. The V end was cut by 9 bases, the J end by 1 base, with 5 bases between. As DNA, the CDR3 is TGTGCCACCCACGATAACTATGGCTACACCTTC. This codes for CATHDNYGYTF.

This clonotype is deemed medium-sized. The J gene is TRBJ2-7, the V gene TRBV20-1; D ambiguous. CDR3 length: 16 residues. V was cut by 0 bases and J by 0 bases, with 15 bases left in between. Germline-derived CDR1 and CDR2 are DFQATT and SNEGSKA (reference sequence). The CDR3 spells CSARDSRSRSSYEQYF. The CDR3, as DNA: TGCAGTGCTAGAGATTCGCGCAGCAGGAGCTCCTACGAGCAGTACTTC.

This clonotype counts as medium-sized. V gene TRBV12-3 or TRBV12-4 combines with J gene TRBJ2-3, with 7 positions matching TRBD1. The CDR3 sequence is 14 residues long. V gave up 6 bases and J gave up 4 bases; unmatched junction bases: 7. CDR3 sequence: CASSSHTGADTQYF. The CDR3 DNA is TGTGCCAGCAGCTCCCACACAGGGGCAGATACGCAGTATTTT.

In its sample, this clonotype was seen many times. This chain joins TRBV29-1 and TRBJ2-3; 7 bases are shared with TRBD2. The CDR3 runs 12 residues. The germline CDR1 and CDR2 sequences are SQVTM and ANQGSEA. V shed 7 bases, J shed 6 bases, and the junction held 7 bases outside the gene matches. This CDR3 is CSGRLAQDTQYF. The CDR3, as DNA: TGCAGCGGTAGACTAGCTCAGGATACGCAGTATTTT.

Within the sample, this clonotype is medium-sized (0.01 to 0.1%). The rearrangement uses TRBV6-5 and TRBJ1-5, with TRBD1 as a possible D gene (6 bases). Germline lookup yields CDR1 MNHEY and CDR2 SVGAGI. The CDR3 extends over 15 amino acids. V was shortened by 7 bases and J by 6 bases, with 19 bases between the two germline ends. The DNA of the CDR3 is TGTGCCAGCAAGGCGGACGGGGGGGCGCGTCAGCCCCAGCATTTT. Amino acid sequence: CASKADGGARQPQHF.

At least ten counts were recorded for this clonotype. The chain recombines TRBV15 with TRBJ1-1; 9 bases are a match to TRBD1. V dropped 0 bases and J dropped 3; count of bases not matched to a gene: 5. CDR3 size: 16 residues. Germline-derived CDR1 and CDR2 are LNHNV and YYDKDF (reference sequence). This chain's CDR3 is CATSREGQGKDTEAFF. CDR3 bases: TGTGCCACCAGCAGAGAGGGACAGGGTAAGGACACTGAAGCTTTCTTT.

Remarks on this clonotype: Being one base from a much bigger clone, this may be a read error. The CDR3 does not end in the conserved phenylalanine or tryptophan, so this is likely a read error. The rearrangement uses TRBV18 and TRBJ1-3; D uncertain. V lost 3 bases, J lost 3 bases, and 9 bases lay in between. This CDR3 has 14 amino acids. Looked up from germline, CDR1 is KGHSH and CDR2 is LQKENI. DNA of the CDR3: TGTGCCAGCTCACCCAAGGGTAGTGGAAACACCATATATTCT. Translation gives CASSPKGSGNTIYS.

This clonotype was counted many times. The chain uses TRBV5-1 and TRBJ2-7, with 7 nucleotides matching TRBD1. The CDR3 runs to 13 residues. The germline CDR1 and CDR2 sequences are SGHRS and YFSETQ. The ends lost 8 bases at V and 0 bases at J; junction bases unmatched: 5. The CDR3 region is CASRRDSSYEQYF. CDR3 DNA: TGCGCCAGTAGACGGGACAGCTCCTACGAGCAGTACTTC.

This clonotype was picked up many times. Here the CDR3 reads CASSPGPHREQYF. The CDR3 nucleotides read TGTGCCAGCAGTCCGGGACCGCATAGAGAGCAGTACTTC. V usage is TRBV28 and J usage is TRBJ2-7; tentatively, D is TRBD1 or TRBD2 (5 bases each). Deletions cut 5 bases from V and 7 bases from J, with 15 bases between. The germline gives CDR1 MDHEN, CDR2 SYDVKM. This CDR3 has 13 amino acids. Supplemented by reference TRBV28 and TRBJ2-7, the full variable domain reads DVKVTQSSRYLVKRTGEKVFLECVQDMDHENMFWYRQDPGLGLRLIYFSYDVKMKEKGDIPEGYSVSREKKERFSLILESASTNQTSMYLCASSPGPHREQYFGPGTRLTVT.

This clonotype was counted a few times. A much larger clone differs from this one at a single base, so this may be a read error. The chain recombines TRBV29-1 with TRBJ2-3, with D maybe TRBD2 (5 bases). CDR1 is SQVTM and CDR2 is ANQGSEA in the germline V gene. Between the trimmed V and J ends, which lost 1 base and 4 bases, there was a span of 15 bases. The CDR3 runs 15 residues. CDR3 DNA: TGCAGCGTTGAAGGTCAGGAAGGGAGTCCAGATACGCAGTATTTT. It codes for CSVEGQEGSPDTQYF.

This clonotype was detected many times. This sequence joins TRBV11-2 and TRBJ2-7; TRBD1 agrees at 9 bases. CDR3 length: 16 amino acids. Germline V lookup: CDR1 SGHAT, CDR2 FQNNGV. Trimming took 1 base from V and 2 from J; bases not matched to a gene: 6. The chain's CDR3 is CASSLVSGQGPYEQYF. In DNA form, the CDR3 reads TGTGCCAGCAGCTTAGTATCGGGACAGGGCCCCTACGAGCAGTACTTC. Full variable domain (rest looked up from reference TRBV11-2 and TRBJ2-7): EAGVAQSPRYKIIEKRQSVAFWCNPISGHATLYWYQQILGQGPKLLIQFQNNGVVDDSQLPKDRFSAERLKGVDSTLKIQPAKLEDSAVYLCASSLVSGQGPYEQYFGPGTRLTVT.

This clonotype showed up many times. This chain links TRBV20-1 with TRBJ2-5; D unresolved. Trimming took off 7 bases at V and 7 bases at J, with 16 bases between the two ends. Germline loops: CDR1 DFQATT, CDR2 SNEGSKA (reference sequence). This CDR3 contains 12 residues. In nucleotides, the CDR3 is TGCAGTGAAATCGAGGCCCCAGGGACCCAGTACTTC. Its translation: CSEIEAPGTQYF.

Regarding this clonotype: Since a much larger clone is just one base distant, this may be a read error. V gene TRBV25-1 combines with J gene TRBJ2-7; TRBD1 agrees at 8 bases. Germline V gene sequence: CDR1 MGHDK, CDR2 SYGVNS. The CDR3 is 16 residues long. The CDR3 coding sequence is TGTGCCAGCAGTGATCGAACCGGGACAGGTGCCTACGAGCAGTGCTTC. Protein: CASSDRTGTGAYEQCF.

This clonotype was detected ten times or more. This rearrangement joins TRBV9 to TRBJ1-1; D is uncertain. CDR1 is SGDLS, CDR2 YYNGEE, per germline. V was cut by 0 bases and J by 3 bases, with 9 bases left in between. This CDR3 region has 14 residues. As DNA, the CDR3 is TGTGCCAGCAGCGTAGACGTTGGGGACACTGAAGCTTTCTTT. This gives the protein CASSVDVGDTEAFF.

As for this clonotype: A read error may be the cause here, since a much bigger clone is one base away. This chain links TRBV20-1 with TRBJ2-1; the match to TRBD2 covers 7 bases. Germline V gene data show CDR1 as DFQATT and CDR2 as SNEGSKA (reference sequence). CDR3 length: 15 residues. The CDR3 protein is CSASSAFGGSNELFF. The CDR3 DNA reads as TGCAGTGCTAGCTCGGCCTTCGGGGGGAGCAATGAGCTGTTCTTC.

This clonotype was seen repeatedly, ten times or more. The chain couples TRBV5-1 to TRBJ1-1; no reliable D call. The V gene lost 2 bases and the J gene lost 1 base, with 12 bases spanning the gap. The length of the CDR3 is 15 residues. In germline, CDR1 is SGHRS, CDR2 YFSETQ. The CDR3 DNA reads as TGCGCCAGCAGCTTCCGGGTCGCTGCGAACACTGAAGCTTTCTTT. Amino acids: CASSFRVAANTEAFF.

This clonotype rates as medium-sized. CDR3 DNA: TGTGCCAGCAGGCTAGCGAATGAGCAGTTCTTC. The encoded protein is CASRLANEQFF. V is TRBV12-3 or TRBV12-4 and J is TRBJ2-1, with D maybe TRBD2 (6 bases). Trimming cost V 6 bases and J 7 bases, with 7 bases left between them. The length of the CDR3 is 11 residues.

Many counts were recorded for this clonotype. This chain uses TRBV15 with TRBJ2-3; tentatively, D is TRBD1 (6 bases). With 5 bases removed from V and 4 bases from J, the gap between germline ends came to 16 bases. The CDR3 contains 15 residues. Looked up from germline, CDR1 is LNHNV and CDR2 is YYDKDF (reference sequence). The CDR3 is CATSPQTGRPDTQYF. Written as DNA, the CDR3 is TGTGCCACCAGCCCACAAACAGGGCGCCCAGATACGCAGTATTTT.

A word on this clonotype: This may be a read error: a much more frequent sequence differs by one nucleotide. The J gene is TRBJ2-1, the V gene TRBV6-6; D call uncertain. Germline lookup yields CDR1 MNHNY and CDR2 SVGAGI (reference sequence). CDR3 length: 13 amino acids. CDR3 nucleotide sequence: TGTGCCAGCAGTTATTCTACGGTTGTTGAGCAGCTCTTC. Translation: CASSYSTVVEQLF.

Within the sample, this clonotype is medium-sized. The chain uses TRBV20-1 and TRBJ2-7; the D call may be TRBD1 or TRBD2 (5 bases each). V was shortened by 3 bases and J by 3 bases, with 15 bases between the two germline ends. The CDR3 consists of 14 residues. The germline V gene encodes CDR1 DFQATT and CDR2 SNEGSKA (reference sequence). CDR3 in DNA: TGCAGTGCTAGTCCCTCGGGACGGAACTACGAGCAGTACTTC. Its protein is CSASPSGRNYEQYF.

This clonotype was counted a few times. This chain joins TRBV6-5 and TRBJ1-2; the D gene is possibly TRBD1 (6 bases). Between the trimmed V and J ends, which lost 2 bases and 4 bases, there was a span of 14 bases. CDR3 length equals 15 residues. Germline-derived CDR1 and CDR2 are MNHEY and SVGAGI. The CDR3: CASSYLQGGTYGYTF. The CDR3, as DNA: TGTGCCAGCAGTTACCTGCAAGGGGGAACCTATGGCTACACCTTC.

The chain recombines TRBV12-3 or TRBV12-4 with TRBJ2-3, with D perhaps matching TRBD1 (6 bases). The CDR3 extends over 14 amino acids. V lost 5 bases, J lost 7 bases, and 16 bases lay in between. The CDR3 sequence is CASSRTEPTNTQYF. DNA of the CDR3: TGTGCCAGCAGTCGGACAGAGCCAACCAATACGCAGTATTTT.

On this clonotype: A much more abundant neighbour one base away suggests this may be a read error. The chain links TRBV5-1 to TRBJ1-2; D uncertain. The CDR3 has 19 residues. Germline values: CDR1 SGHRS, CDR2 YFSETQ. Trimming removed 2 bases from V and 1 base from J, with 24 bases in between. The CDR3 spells CASSFRSGSRIMGNYGYTF. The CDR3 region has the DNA TGCGCCAGCAGCTTTAGATCGGGCTCTAGGATCATGGGTAACTATGGCTACACCTTC.

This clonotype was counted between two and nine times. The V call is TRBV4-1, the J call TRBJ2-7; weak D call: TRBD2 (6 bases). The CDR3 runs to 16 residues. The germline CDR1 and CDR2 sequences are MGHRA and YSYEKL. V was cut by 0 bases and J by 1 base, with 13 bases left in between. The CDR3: CASSQDLRAGSYEQYF. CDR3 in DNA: TGCGCCAGCAGCCAAGATTTGAGGGCGGGGTCCTACGAGCAGTACTTC.